Listed here are 13 T cell receptor beta chains from one sample, sequenced in a study of OX40 agonist ivuxolimab in advanced cancers. Repertoires were generated with immunoSEQ multiplex PCR, while TCRdb's copy carries only in-frame clones and drops some. The sample lists under 80,000 clones, 80% to 95% occurring once. Here the sequenced sample was CD4+ or CD8+ T cells sorted from blood, taken in a trial of the OX40 agonist ivuxolimab. All receptors come from an adult with an advanced solid tumor such as melanoma, head and neck, liver or kidney cancer.

J is TRBJ2-7 and V is TRBV4-1; D perhaps matches TRBD1 (6 bases). Looked up from germline, CDR1 is MGHRA and CDR2 is YSYEKL. This CDR3 is built from 14 residues. Trimming removed 1 base from V and 3 bases from J, with 10 bases in between. CDR3 DNA sequence: TGCGCCAGCAGCCAAGTTGTCAGGGGCTACGAGCAGTACTTC. This gives the protein CASSQVVRGYEQYF.

The chain couples TRBV7-2 to TRBJ2-1; 8 bases match TRBD2. Trimming at V came to 1 base and at J to 0 bases, leaving 5 bases not matched to a gene. Germline CDR1 is SGHTA and CDR2 is FQGNSA. The length of the CDR3 is 17 residues. CDR3 sequence (DNA): TGTGCCAGCAGCTTAGGGGTAGCGGGGAGCTCCTACAATGAGCAGTTCTTC. It codes for CASSLGVAGSSYNEQFF.

The chain employs TRBV7-9 and TRBJ1-1; no firm D call. Trimming pared 5 bases from V and 4 bases from J, leaving 11 bases between. The CDR3 is made up of 13 amino acids. Germline CDR1 is SEHNR and CDR2 is FQNEAQ (reference sequence). This chain's CDR3 is CASSGTRGTEAFF. In DNA, the CDR3 is TGTGCCAGCAGCGGAACGCGGGGCACTGAAGCTTTCTTT. Full variable domain (missing parts from reference TRBV7-9 and TRBJ1-1): DTGVSQNPRHKITKRGQNVTFRCDPISEHNRLYWYRQTLGQGPEFLTYFQNEAQLEKSRLLSDRFSAERPKGSFSTLEIQRTEQGDSAMYLCASSGTRGTEAFFGQGTRLTVV.

The genes are TRBV5-1 and TRBJ2-1; D gene ambiguous. The CDR3 contains 15 residues. Trimming took off 3 bases at V and 0 bases at J, with 10 bases between the two ends. The V gene's germline CDR1 is SGHRS and CDR2 YFSETQ. In DNA, the CDR3 is TGCGCCAGCAGCTCAGACGAGAGCTCCTACAATGAGCAGTTCTTC. It translates to CASSSDESSYNEQFF.

The CDR3 coding sequence is TGTGCCAGCAGCTCCGGGACCGATTACGAGCAGTACTTC. It encodes CASSSGTDYEQYF. J is TRBJ2-7 and V is TRBV7-3, with D tentatively TRBD1 or TRBD2 (5 bases each). The CDR3 has 13 amino acids. Trimming took 4 bases from V and 4 from J, leaving 11 bases between them. In germline, CDR1 is SGHTA, CDR2 FQGTGA.

J is TRBJ1-1 and V is TRBV11-2, with D tentatively TRBD1 (6 bases). Trimming removed 4 bases at V and 1 base at J, with 7 bases between. Germline V gene lookup returns CDR1 SGHAT and CDR2 FQNNGV. This CDR3 region has 13 residues. CDR3 DNA: TGTGCCAGCAGCTGGACAGCGAACACTGAAGCTTTCTTT. Its protein is CASSWTANTEAFF.

This sequence joins TRBV5-6 and TRBJ1-1; maybe TRBD1 (5 bases). From germline, CDR1 is SGHDT and CDR2 YYEEEE. V lost 2 bases and J 1 base, leaving 9 bases between the germline ends. This CDR3 has 14 residues. DNA for the CDR3: TGTGCCAGCAGCTTTAGAAGGGGGAACACTGAAGCTTTCTTT. It codes for CASSFRRGNTEAFF.

This clone was recorded many times. The chain uses TRBV21-1 and TRBJ1-3; TRBD1 is taken as the D call from the table, unchecked against the DNA. TRBV21-1 is marked as a pseudogene. CDR3 length: 15 residues. The CDR3 nucleotides are TGTGCCAGCAGCCGGACAGGGCCCTCTGGAAACACCATATATTTT. This sequence encodes CASSRTGPSGNTIYF.

The chain uses TRBV13 and TRBJ2-2; 8 nucleotides match TRBD1. Losses at the gene ends were 1 base for V and 1 base for J; bases not matched to a gene: 11. The CDR3 is made up of 19 amino acids. The germline V gene encodes CDR1 PRHDT and CDR2 FYEKMQ (reference sequence). CDR3 sequence: CASSLVGLIGTGNTGELFF. CDR3 DNA sequence: TGTGCCAGCAGCTTAGTAGGCCTTATAGGGACAGGGAACACCGGGGAGCTGTTTTTT.

Written as DNA, the CDR3 is TGTGCTAGTGGTTTGCGGGGGGTTAACACTGAAGCTTTCTTT. It yields the protein CASGLRGVNTEAFF. The chain carries TRBV12-5 and TRBJ1-1; tentatively, D is TRBD1 (5 bases). Germline loops: CDR1 LGHNT, CDR2 FRNRAP. The CDR3 spans 14 residues. Trimming cost V 2 bases and J 2 bases, with 9 bases left between them.

As DNA, the CDR3 is TGCGCCAGCAGCCATCAGTCCCCTAACTATGGCTACACCTTC. Translated: CASSHQSPNYGYTF. The chain combines TRBV4-1 with TRBJ1-2, with D hard to call. CDR3 size: 14 residues. Germline CDR1 is MGHRA and CDR2 is YSYEKL. Trimming pared 3 bases from V and 0 bases from J, leaving 8 bases between.

The V and J genes are TRBV9 and TRBJ2-1; D possibly corresponds to TRBD2 (6 bases). Germline V gene data show CDR1 as SGDLS and CDR2 as YYNGEE. V was clipped by 0 bases and J by 4 bases, with 14 bases between them. The CDR3 contains 16 residues. The CDR3 loop is CASSVEDQGLYNEQFF. The CDR3 region has the DNA TGTGCCAGCAGCGTAGAGGATCAGGGACTTTACAATGAGCAGTTCTTC.

The V gene is TRBV7-2, the J gene TRBJ2-1; D perhaps matches TRBD2 (6 bases). V lost 1 base, J lost 9 bases, and 22 bases lay in between. Germline lookup yields CDR1 SGHTA and CDR2 FQGNSA. The CDR3 spans 17 residues. The DNA for the CDR3 is TGTGCCAGCAGCTTAGTAGACGGCGGGTACCCCGGGGGTGAGCAGTTCTTC. Protein sequence: CASSLVDGGYPGGEQFF.